Listed below are T cell receptor beta chains from one sample, sequenced in a study of blood T cell repertoires in COVID-19. Measured with immunoSEQ multiplex PCR; TCRdb has only the in-frame clones, and not every one. Among fewer than 400,000 clones listed, 75% to 90% were seen once. The material sequenced was PBMCs or T cells enriched from blood (not recorded which). These TCRs come from a man in his sixties who had recovered from COVID-19. CDR3s include the opening cysteine and the closing phenylalanine or tryptophan. The size entry is marked missing in some rows and otherwise reads once, few, many or a size class.

abundance: -; v_gene: TRBV4-1; j_gene: TRBJ1-5; CDR3aa: CASSREPNQPQHF
abundance: -; v_gene: TRBV7-8; j_gene: TRBJ1-2; CDR3aa: CASSFRTGGSENYGYTF
abundance: -; v_gene: TRBV4-3; j_gene: TRBJ2-2; CDR3aa: CASSQKGQGATGELFF
abundance: -; v_gene: TRBV5-4; j_gene: TRBJ2-7; CDR3aa: CASSSAGVNYEQYF
abundance: -; v_gene: TRBV25-1; j_gene: TRBJ2-5; CDR3aa: CASSERRGGETQYF
abundance: -; v_gene: TRBV7-9; j_gene: TRBJ1-1; CDR3aa: CASSPTGSNTEAFF
abundance: -; v_gene: TRBV19; j_gene: TRBJ2-5; CDR3aa: CATGPSGRSTETQYF
abundance: -; v_gene: TRBV27; j_gene: TRBJ2-2; CDR3aa: CASRNGREGGELFF
abundance: -; v_gene: TRBV19; j_gene: TRBJ1-5; CDR3aa: CASSPRGTEPQHF
abundance: -; v_gene: TRBV28; j_gene: TRBJ1-5; CDR3aa: CASSFVAGVQPQHF
abundance: -; v_gene: TRBV7-2; j_gene: TRBJ2-1; CDR3aa: CASSLAGLSHNEQFF
abundance: -; v_gene: TRBV11-2; j_gene: TRBJ2-7; CDR3aa: CASSLDQVRSYEQYF
abundance: -; v_gene: TRBV19; j_gene: TRBJ2-7; CDR3aa: CASSDPLGTRTYEQYF
abundance: -; v_gene: TRBV19; j_gene: TRBJ1-5; CDR3aa: CASSNVGTGNQPQHF
abundance: -; v_gene: TRBV5-6; j_gene: TRBJ1-5; CDR3aa: CASSSRQGEPQHF
abundance: -; v_gene: TRBV7-9; j_gene: TRBJ1-4; CDR3aa: CASRRQGGEKLFF
abundance: -; v_gene: TRBV5-1; j_gene: TRBJ2-1; CDR3aa: CASSSGSYNEQFF
abundance: -; v_gene: TRBV5-1; j_gene: TRBJ2-2; CDR3aa: CASSASGTENTGELFF
abundance: -; v_gene: TRBV25-1; j_gene: TRBJ2-3; CDR3aa: CASSAWTDGTTDTQYF
abundance: -; v_gene: TRBV5-1; j_gene: TRBJ2-5; CDR3aa: CASSLPISGTGVETQYF
abundance: once; v_gene: TRBV28; j_gene: TRBJ2-2; CDR3aa: CASSLSSGRGTGELFF
abundance: -; v_gene: TRBV9; j_gene: TRBJ2-1; CDR3aa: CASSSSGRAPYNEQFF
abundance: -; v_gene: TRBV7-9; j_gene: TRBJ2-1; CDR3aa: CASSLVGAAGGIFYNEQFF